One and the same sample provided the 5 T cell receptor beta chains below, sequenced in a study of shared clonotypes between healthy human individuals. Profiling relied on immunoSEQ multiplex PCR, and the TCRdb table lists in-frame clones only, not all of them. In the table there are about 2.4 million clones, approximately 93% of which are singletons. Sequencing was performed on naive CD4+ T cells from PBMCs. Regarding subset: CD45RA+ positively selected. These receptors all come from a young man in good health. Some clones in this sample may be carry-over from other donors' samples.

The V gene is TRBV5-1, the J gene TRBJ1-2; 8 nucleotides align to TRBD1. With 4 bases clipped from V and 4 bases from J, the junction kept 12 bases outside the gene matches. The germline V gene encodes CDR1 SGHRS and CDR2 YFSETQ. This CDR3 contains 16 residues. CDR3 sequence: CASSPYGSGGTYGYTF. CDR3 in DNA: TGCGCCAGCAGCCCCTACGGGTCAGGGGGCACCTATGGCTACACCTTC. Full variable domain (missing parts from reference TRBV5-1 and TRBJ1-2): KAGVTQTPRYLIKTRGQQVTLSCSPISGHRSVSWYQQTPGQGLQFLFEYFSETQRNKGNFPGRFSGRQFSNSRSEMNVSTLELGDSALYLCASSPYGSGGTYGYTFGSGTRLTVV.

The chain's CDR3 is CASSTGQGYSWEQYF. Written as DNA, the CDR3 is TGTGCCAGCAGTACGGGACAGGGGTACTCTTGGGAGCAGTACTTC. The J gene is TRBJ2-7, the V gene TRBV27; TRBD1 matches 10 bases. The germline V gene has CDR1 MNHEY and CDR2 SMNVEV (reference sequence). This CDR3 has 15 residues. V was clipped by 5 bases and J by 7 bases; unmatched bases: 11.

This chain uses TRBV4-2 with TRBJ2-3; tentative D call: TRBD2 (6 bases). Germline values: CDR1 LGHNA, CDR2 YNFKEQ. The CDR3 length is 15 residues. Trimming shortened V by 4 bases and J by 1 base, and 12 bases separated the two germline ends. The CDR3 loop reads CASSRIGEGTDTQYF. CDR3 bases: TGTGCCAGCAGCCGTATCGGGGAGGGCACAGATACGCAGTATTTT.

This clone has only one observation. Additional DNA sequences in this sample encode the identical CDR3. The genes are TRBV28 and TRBJ1-2; D is undetermined. CDR3 size: 11 residues. Germline loops: CDR1 MDHEN, CDR2 SYDVKM. Trimming removed 6 bases at V and 4 bases at J, with 6 bases between. The chain's CDR3 is CASSPSYGYTF. CDR3 coding DNA: TGTGCCAGCAGCCCAAGCTATGGCTACACCTTC.

V usage is TRBV7-9 and J usage is TRBJ2-7; D might be TRBD1 or TRBD2, each matching 5 bases. CDR3 length: 17 residues. Germline CDR1 and CDR2: SEHNR and FQNEAQ (reference sequence). V was cut by 5 bases and J by 2 bases, with 22 bases left in between. The CDR3 is CASSKVPLRLGAYEQYF. CDR3 in DNA: TGTGCCAGCAGCAAAGTCCCTCTACGTCTGGGGGCCTACGAGCAGTACTTC.